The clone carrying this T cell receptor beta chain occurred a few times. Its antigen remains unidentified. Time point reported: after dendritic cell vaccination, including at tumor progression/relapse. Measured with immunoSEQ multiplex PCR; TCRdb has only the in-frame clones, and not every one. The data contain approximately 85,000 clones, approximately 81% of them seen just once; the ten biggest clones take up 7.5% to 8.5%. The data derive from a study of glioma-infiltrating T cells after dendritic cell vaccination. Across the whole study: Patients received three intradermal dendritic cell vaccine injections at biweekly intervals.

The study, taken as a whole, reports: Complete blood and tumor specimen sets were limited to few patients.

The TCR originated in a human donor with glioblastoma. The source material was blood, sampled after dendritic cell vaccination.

The DNA of the CDR3 is TGTGCCAGCAGCCCGATGCGGGAGGGCCCCCAGTTCTTC. It yields the protein CASSPMREGPQFF. The gene calls are TRBV7-3 and TRBJ2-1; 9 bases align to TRBD2. Germline trimming cut 5 bases from V and 13 bases from J; bases unmatched to any gene: 9. The CDR3 spans 13 residues. The germline V gene encodes CDR1 SGHTA and CDR2 FQGTGA.